The T cell receptor beta chain under discussion was sequenced for a study of post-analysis software for immune sequencing data. In the study overall: Courses of disease covered relapsing-remitting, secondary progressive and progressive-relapsing multiple sclerosis. Whole-study results and caveats: Controls significantly exceeded multiple sclerosis patients in normalized Chao1 diversity. Included in a set of a handful of TRBV segments more frequent in patients than controls were TRBV5-6, TRBV5-1 and TRBV20-1. The authors found that F measure strongly co-clustered same-batch samples.

As to this clonotype: Its antigen is undetermined.

The V gene's germline CDR1 is MNHEY and CDR2 SVGAGI. The CDR3 runs to 13 residues. Germline trimming cut 5 bases from V and 1 base from J; bases unmatched to any gene: 2. TCR beta libraries were prepared from cDNA with unique molecular identifiers. Yield was roughly 500,000 cDNA molecules from roughly 1 to 10 million T cells. MiXCR, run by TCRdb on the PCR reads, gives a single entry per CDR3 protein. The sample yields about 540,000 distinct CDR3 sequences, less than 40% seen once. Sequenced: blood. The TCR sequence derives from a girl aged 2-17 years with multiple sclerosis. V and J are TRBV6-5 and TRBJ2-7; TRBD1 matches 7 bases. The CDR3 nucleotides are TGTGCCAGCAGTGTGGGACAGTCCTACGAGCAGTACTTC. Amino acid sequence: CASSVGQSYEQYF.